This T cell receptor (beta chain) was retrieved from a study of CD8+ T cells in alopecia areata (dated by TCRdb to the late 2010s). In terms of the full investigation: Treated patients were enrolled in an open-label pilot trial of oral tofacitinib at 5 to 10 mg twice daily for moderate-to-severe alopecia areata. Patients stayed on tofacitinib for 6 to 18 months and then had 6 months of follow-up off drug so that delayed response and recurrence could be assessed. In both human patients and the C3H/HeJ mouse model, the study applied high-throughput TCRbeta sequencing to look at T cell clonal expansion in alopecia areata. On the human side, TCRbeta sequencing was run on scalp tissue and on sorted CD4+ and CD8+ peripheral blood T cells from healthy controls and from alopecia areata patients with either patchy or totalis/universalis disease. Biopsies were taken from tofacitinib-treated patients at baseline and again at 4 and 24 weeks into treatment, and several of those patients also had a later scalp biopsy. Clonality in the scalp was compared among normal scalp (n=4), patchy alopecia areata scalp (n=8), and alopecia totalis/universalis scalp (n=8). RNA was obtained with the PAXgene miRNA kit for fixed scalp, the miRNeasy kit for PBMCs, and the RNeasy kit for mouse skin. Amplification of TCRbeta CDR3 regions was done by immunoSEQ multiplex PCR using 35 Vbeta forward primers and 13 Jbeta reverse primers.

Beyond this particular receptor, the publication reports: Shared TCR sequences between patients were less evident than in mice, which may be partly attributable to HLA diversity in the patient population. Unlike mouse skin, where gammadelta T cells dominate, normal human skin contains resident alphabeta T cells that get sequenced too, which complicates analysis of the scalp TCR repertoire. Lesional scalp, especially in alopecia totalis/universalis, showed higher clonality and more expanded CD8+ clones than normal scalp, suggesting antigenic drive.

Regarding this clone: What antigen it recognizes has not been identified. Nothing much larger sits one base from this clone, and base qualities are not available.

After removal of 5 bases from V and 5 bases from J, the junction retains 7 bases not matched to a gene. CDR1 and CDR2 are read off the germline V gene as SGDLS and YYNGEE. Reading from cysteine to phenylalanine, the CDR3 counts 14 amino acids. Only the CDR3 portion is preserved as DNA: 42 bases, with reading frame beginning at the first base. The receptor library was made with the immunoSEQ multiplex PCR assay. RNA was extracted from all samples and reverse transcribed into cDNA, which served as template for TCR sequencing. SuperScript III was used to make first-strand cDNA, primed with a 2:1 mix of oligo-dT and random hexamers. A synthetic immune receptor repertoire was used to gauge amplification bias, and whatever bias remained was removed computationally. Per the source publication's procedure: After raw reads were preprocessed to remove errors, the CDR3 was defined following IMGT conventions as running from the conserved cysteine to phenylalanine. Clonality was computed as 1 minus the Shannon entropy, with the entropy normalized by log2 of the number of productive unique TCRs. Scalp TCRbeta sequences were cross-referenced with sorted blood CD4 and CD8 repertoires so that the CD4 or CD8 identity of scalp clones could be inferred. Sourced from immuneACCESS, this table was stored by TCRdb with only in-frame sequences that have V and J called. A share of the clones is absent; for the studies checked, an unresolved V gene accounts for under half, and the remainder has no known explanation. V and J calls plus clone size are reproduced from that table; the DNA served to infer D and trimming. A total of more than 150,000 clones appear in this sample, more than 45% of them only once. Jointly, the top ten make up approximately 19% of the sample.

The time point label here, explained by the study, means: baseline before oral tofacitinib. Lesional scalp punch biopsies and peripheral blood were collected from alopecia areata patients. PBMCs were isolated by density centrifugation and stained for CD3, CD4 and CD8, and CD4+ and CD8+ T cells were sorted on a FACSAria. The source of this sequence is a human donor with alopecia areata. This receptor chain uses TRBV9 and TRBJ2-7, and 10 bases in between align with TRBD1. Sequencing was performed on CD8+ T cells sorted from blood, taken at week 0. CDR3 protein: CASSIRDRGDEQYF. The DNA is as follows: TGTGCCAGCAGTATCCGGGACAGGGGAGACGAGCAGTACTTC.